Detailed here is one T cell receptor (beta chain). The data belong to a study of glioma-infiltrating T cells after dendritic cell vaccination. CDR3 length: 13 residues. With 10 bases clipped from V and 4 bases from J, the junction kept 3 bases outside the gene matches. Per the germline V gene, CDR1 is ENHRY and CDR2 is SYGVKD. Some clones are missing from TCRdb's copy, which holds only in-frame ones; the method was immunoSEQ multiplex PCR. The sample has 65,000 to 90,000 clones; roughly four fifths are singletons. The genes are TRBV10-3 and TRBJ2-3; 12 nucleotides align to TRBD2. This TCR was sampled from a human donor with glioblastoma. The sample was blood, taken before dendritic cell vaccination. In nucleotides, the CDR3 is TGTGCCACCTGGACTAGCGGGGCAGATACGCAGTATTTT. It yields the protein CATWTSGADTQYF.